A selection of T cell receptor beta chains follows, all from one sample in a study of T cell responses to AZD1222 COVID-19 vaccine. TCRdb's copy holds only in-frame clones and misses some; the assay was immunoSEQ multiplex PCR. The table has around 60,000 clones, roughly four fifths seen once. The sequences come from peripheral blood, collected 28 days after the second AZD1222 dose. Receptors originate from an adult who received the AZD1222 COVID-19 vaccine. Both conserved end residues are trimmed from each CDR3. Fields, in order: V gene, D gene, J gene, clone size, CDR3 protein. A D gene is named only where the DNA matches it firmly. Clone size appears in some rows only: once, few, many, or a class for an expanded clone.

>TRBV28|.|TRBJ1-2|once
ASSLGTTNYGYT
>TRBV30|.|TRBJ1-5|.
AWSKGLGPYSNQPQH
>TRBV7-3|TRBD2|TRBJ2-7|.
ASSFLGTSGAPNEQY
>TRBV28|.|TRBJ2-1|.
ASSSVYEQF
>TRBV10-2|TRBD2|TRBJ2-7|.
ASIGGSTYEQY
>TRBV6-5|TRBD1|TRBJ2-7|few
ASKSGTGNSYEQY
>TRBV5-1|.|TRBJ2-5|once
ASSLGGLQETQY
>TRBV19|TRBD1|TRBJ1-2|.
ASSIHPLDRGRNYGYT
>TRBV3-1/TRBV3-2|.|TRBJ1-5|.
ASSQDLRFQPQH
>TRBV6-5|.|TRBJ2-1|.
ASLSGSNEQF
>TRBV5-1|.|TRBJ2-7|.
ASSLALTGWDEQY
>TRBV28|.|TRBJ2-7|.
ASTPPGTYEQY
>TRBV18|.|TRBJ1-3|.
ASSLKEGTGSGNTIY
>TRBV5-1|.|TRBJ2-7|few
ASRSDRTYEQY
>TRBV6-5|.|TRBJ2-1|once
ASSYSRTSSYNEQF
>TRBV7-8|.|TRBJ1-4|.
ASSLRGRVGGSTNEKLF
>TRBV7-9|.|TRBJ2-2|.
ASSLQPRTSGELF
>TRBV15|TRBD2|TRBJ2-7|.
ATSRDGGRFPYEQY
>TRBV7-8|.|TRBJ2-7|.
ASSLTPGGTYEQY
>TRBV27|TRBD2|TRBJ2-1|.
ASMGLAGSLGQF
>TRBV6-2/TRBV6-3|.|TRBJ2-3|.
ASSRPRVTGADTQY
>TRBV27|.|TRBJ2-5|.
ASSPDPRGETQY
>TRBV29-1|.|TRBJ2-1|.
SYKTGTSYNEQF
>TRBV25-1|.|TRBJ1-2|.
ASSHGTVTLGGGYT
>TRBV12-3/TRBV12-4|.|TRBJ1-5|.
ASSLRKWEPQH
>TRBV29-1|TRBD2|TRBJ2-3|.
SVDRTSDTQY
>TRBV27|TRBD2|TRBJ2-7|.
ASSFGVAGTLGYEQY
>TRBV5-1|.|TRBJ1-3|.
ASSGGGARNTIY
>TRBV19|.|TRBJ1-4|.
ASSMVVATNEKLF
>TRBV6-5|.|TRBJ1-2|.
ASRRQTTNYGYT
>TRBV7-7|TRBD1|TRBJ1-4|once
ASSPGTGGAKKLF
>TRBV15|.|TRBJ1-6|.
ATSRVKIDNSPLH
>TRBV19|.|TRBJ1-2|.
ASSIDLSSSVLYGYT
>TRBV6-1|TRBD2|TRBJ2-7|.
ASSKRTSGDHEQY
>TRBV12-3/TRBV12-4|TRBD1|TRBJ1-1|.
ASRQTGIAEAF
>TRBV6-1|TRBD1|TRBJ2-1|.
ASSEAHGQGHYEQF
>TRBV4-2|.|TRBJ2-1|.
ASSQMTGDDNEQF
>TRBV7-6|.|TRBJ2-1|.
ASSLDAGTSPYNEQF
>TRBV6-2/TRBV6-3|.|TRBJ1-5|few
ASSRSSGQPQH
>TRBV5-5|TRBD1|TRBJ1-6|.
ASSLVGGQGTLALH
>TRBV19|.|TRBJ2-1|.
ASSMGEGWSEQF
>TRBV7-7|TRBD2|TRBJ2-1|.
ASSPKETSSYNEQF
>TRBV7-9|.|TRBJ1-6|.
ASSLGSVGSPLH